These T cell receptor beta chains were read from a single sample in a study of blood T cell repertoires in COVID-19. Measured with immunoSEQ multiplex PCR; TCRdb has only the in-frame clones, and not every one. In the table there are 150,000 to 200,000 clones, 86% of which are singletons. Sequenced: peripheral blood. These receptors came from a woman aged 80 or over in a cohort sampled during active or convalescent COVID-19. The CDR3 runs from the conserved cysteine through the conserved F or W. The D gene is left open where the match is weak. The size entry is marked missing in some rows and otherwise reads once, few, many or a size class.

>TRBV5-1|15|TRBD1|TRBJ2-3|.
CASSPGQGAADTQYF
TGCGCCAGCAGCCCGGGACAGGGGGCGGCAGATACGCAGTATTTT
>TRBV21-1|14|.|TRBJ1-1|.
CASSNRDRGNEAFF
TGTGCCAGCAGCAACCGGGACAGGGGAAATGAAGCTTTCTTT
>TRBV9|15|.|TRBJ1-4|.
CASSAYSATNEKLFF
TGTGCCAGCAGCGCCTACAGTGCAACTAATGAAAAACTGTTTTTT
>TRBV9|15|TRBD2|TRBJ2-2|.
CASKKAGANTGELFF
TGTGCCAGCAAGAAAGCGGGGGCGAACACCGGGGAGCTGTTTTTT
>TRBV6-2/TRBV6-3|17|TRBD1|TRBJ1-5|.
CASSYGLGTGGSQPQHF
TGTGCCAGCAGTTACGGGCTTGGGACAGGGGGCAGTCAGCCCCAGCATTTT
>TRBV5-4|15|TRBD1|TRBJ2-5|.
CASSPRTGIQETQYF
TGTGCCAGCAGCCCCAGGACAGGAATACAAGAGACCCAGTACTTC
>TRBV11-2|16|.|TRBJ1-1|.
CASSLFFAKRNTEAFF
TGTGCCAGCAGCTTATTTTTCGCTAAGAGAAACACTGAAGCTTTCTTT
>TRBV6-1|15|TRBD1|TRBJ1-2|.
CASSTPGQGRNGYTF
TGTGCCAGCAGTACACCTGGACAGGGTCGGAATGGCTACACCTTC
>TRBV5-6|13|.|TRBJ1-6|.
CASSRAGNSPLHF
TGTGCCAGCAGCCGGGCGGGGAATTCACCCCTCCACTTT
>TRBV19|14|TRBD2|TRBJ2-7|.
CASKTSGTSGEQYF
TGTGCCAGTAAAACTAGCGGGACATCGGGGGAGCAGTACTTC
>TRBV3-1/TRBV3-2|12|.|TRBJ1-1|.
CASSQGLSEAFF
TGTGCCAGCAGCCAAGGTCTCTCGGAGGCTTTCTTT
>TRBV19|12|.|TRBJ2-3|many
CASRLSGDTQYF
TGTGCCAGTAGACTGTCAGGAGATACGCAGTATTTT
>TRBV6-5|14|TRBD1|TRBJ2-1|.
CASSTPGQGTEQFF
TGTGCCAGCAGTACTCCGGGACAGGGCACTGAGCAGTTCTTC